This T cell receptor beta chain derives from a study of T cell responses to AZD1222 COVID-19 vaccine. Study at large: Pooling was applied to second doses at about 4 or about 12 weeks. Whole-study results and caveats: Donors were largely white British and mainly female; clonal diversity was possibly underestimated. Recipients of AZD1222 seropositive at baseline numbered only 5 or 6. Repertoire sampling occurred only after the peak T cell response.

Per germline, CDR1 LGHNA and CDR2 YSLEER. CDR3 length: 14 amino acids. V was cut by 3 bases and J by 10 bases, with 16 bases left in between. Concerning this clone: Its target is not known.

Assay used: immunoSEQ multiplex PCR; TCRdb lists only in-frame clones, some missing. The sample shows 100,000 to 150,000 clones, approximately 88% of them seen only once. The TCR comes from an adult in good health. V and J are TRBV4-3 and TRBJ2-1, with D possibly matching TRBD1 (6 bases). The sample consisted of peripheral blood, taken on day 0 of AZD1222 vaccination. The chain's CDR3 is CASSQSYRAREQFF. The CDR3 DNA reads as TGCGCCAGCAGCCAGTCTTACAGGGCGCGAGAGCAGTTCTTC.